A single sample is the source of the 2 T cell receptor beta chains below, sequenced in a study of blood T cell repertoires in COVID-19 (dated by TCRdb to the early 2020s). Libraries were constructed by the immunoSEQ multiplex PCR assay. In TCRdb, the immuneACCESS table is reduced to in-frame sequences with V and J assigned. These tables do not hold every clone; where another copy was compared, an unresolved V gene accounts for under half, and the others remain unexplained. The sample contains about 270,000 clones, approximately 89% of them found a single time. The top ten hold approximately 9% of the sample. Sequences were obtained from peripheral blood. These receptors were taken from a man aged 35 to 55 with active or convalescent COVID-19.

The CDR3 region is CASSFGTSGGEDTDTQYF. CDR3 in DNA: TGTGCCAGCAGTTTCGGGACTAGCGGGGGAGAAGACACAGATACGCAGTATTTT. The chain joins TRBV28 to TRBJ2-3, with 14 bases identical to TRBD2. V was clipped by 3 bases and J by 2 bases; unmatched bases: 7. This CDR3 has 18 amino acids. Germline V gene data show CDR1 as MDHEN and CDR2 as SYDVKM.

V is TRBV9 and J is TRBJ2-1; tentative D call: TRBD2 (5 bases). With 1 base removed from V and 4 bases from J, the gap between germline ends came to 15 bases. Germline V lookup: CDR1 SGDLS, CDR2 YYNGEE. This CDR3 is 16 amino acids long. CDR3 sequence reads: CASSVYSSRSYNEQFF. The CDR3 nucleotides are TGTGCCAGCAGCGTATACTCTAGCCGTTCATACAATGAGCAGTTCTTC.